The clone carrying this T cell receptor (beta chain) was seen more than once but under ten times. Its antigen is still unknown. This sample was taken from a study of cytomegalovirus exposure and HLA in healthy donors. General study findings and limits: In vitro experiments confirmed that a few CMV-associated chains were specific for CMV antigens. The productive fraction for most TCR beta V segments was about 90% or about 30% in an earlier analysis. The sole available immune exposure information was CMV serostatus.

Primers for the PCR totalled 60 Vbeta and 13 Jbeta. The protocol was immunoSEQ multiplex PCR, while the TCRdb copy is restricted to in-frame clones and leaves out a portion. The sample has approximately 150,000 clones; roughly 78% are singletons. V was cut by 0 bases and J by 4 bases, with 9 bases left in between. This CDR3 comprises 14 residues. CDR1 and CDR2 (germline): MGHRA, YSYEKL. The J gene is TRBJ1-2, the V gene TRBV4-1, with D perhaps TRBD1 (5 bases). Sequencing used PBMCs. The sequence was collected from a woman aged 45-59 years in good health and CMV-seropositive. DNA for the CDR3: TGCGCCAGCAGCCAAGATCAGGGCCCCTATGGCTACACCTTC. This encodes CASSQDQGPYGYTF.